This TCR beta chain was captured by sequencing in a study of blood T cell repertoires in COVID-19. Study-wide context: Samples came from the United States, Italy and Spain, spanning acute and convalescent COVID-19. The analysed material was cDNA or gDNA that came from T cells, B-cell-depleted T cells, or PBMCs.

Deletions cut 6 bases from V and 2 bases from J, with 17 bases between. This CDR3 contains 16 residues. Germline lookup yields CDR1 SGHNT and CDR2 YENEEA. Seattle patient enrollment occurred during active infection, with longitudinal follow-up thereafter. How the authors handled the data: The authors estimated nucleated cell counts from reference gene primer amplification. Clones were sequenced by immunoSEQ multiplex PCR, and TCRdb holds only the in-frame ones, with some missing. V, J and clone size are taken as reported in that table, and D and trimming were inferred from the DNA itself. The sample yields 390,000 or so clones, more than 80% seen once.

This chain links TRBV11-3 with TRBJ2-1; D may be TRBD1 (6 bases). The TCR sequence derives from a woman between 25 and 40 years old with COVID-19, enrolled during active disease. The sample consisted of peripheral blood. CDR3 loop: CASRSKWGQAYNEQFF. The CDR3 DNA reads TGTGCCAGCAGATCAAAATGGGGGCAGGCCTACAATGAGCAGTTCTTC.